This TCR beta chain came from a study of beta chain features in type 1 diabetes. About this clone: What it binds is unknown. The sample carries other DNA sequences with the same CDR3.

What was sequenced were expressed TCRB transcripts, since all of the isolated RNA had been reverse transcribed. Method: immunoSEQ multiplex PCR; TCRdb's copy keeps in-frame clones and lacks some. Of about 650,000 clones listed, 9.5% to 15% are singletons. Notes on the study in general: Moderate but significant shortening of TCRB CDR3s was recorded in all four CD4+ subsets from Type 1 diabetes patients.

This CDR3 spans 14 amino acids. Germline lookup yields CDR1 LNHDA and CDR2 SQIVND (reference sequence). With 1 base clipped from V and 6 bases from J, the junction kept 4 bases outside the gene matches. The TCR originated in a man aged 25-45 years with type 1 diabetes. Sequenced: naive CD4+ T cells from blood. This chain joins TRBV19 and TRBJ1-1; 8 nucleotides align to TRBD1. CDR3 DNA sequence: TGTGCCAGTAGTATAGGGGCAGGGGGCGCTGAAGCTTTCTTT. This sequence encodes CASSIGAGGAEAFF.